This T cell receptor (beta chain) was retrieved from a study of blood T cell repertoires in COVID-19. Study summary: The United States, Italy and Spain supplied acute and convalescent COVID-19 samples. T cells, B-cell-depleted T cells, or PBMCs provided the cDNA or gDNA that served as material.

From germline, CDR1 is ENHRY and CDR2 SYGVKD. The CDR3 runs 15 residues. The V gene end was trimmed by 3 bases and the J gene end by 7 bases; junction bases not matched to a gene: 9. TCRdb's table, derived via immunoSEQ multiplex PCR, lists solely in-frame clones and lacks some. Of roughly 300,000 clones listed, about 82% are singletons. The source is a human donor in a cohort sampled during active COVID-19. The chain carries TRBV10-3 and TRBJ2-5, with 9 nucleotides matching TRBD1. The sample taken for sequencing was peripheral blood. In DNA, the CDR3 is TGTGCCATCAGTGATCAGGACAGGGGTACGGTGACCCAGTACTTC. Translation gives CAISDQDRGTVTQYF.